What follows are 12 T cell receptor beta chains derived from one specimen sequenced in a study of cytomegalovirus exposure and HLA in healthy donors. It was with 60 Vbeta and 13 Jbeta primers that the PCR ran. Profiled with immunoSEQ multiplex PCR; TCRdb holds only in-frame clones, not every one. This table lists about 120,000 clones. The material sequenced was PBMCs. Every receptor here comes from a young man in good health and CMV-seronegative.

The rearrangement uses TRBV5-4 and TRBJ1-6; a possible D gene is TRBD1 (5 bases). The CDR3 spans 17 residues. Trimming removed 4 bases from V and 10 bases from J, with 24 bases in between. CDR1 SGHNT and CDR2 YYREEE come from the germline V gene (reference sequence). CDR3 residues: CASSDLVQEVRKSPLHF. Here the CDR3 DNA reads TGTGCCAGCAGCGACCTGGTACAGGAAGTGCGGAAGTCACCCCTCCACTTT.

The chain carries TRBV2 and TRBJ1-6; D is perhaps TRBD1 (6 bases). The CDR3 consists of 14 residues. Germline V gene lookup returns CDR1 SNHLY and CDR2 FYNNEI. The V end lost 6 bases, the J end lost 8 bases, and 14 bases lay between the germline ends. The CDR3 DNA is TGTGCCAGCAGAAGGACAGTAGGAGATTCACCCCTCCACTTT. Translation gives CASRRTVGDSPLHF. Drawing the rest from reference TRBV2 and TRBJ1-6, the complete variable domain is EPEVTQTPSHQVTQMGQEVILRCVPISNHLYFYWYRQILGQKVEFLVSFYNNEISEKSEIFDDQFSVERPDGSNFTLKIRSTKLEDSAMYFCASRRTVGDSPLHFGNGTRLTVT.

The chain uses TRBV5-1 and TRBJ2-5; TRBD1 agrees at 8 bases. The J call is uncertain, as TRBJ2-7 better fits the DNA end. This CDR3 contains 17 residues. Germline loops: CDR1 SGHRS, CDR2 YFSETQ. CDR3 amino acids: CASSPRQGRTRENEQYF. The CDR3 region has the DNA TGCGCCAGCAGTCCTCGACAGGGGAGAACGAGAGAGAACGAGCAGTACTTC.

The genes are TRBV12-5 and TRBJ2-6; the match to TRBD1 covers 7 bases. This CDR3 is 15 amino acids long. V shed 6 bases and J 4 bases; nucleotides not matched to a gene: 6. The germline V gene encodes CDR1 LGHNT and CDR2 FRNRAP. As DNA, the CDR3 is TGTGCTAGTGGGCAGGGGGACGTGGGGGCCAACGTCCTGACTTTC. Translating it yields CASGQGDVGANVLTF.

The chain links TRBV4-1 to TRBJ2-7, with 12 bases fitting TRBD1. Losses at the gene ends were 3 bases for V and 1 base for J; bases not matched to a gene: 10. This CDR3 comprises 18 residues. CDR1 and CDR2 (germline): MGHRA, YSYEKL. The CDR3 loop is CASSHFGKGQGASYEQYF. CDR3 coding DNA: TGCGCCAGCAGCCATTTTGGGAAGGGACAGGGGGCATCCTACGAGCAGTACTTC.

This chain joins TRBV10-3 and TRBJ2-1, with 9 bases aligning to TRBD1. Germline CDR1 reads ENHRY; CDR2 reads SYGVKD. The CDR3 is 19 amino acids. V was pared by 0 bases and J by 1 base, with 10 bases of the junction left unmatched. In DNA, the CDR3 is TGTGCCATCAGTGAGTCTTTAGGAACAGGGGGCTCTTCCTACAATGAGCAGTTCTTC. This gives the protein CAISESLGTGGSSYNEQFF.

The chain is built from TRBV30 and TRBJ1-5; possible D gene TRBD1, 6 bases. CDR3 length: 15 amino acids. Trimming shortened V by 5 bases and J by 5 bases, and 19 bases separated the two germline ends. Germline values: CDR1 GTSNPN, CDR2 SVGIG (reference sequence). Here the CDR3 reads CAWDRRGGGHQPQHF. As DNA, the CDR3 is TGTGCCTGGGACAGGAGAGGAGGTGGTCATCAGCCCCAGCATTTT.

The chain links TRBV4-3 to TRBJ1-4; maybe TRBD1 (5 bases). The V gene's germline CDR1 is LGHNA and CDR2 YSLEER. The germline V and J ends were trimmed by 0 bases and 4 bases, with 12 bases remaining between them. The CDR3 is 16 amino acids. CDR3 in amino acids: CASSQDTEGLNEKLFF. In DNA, the CDR3 is TGCGCCAGCAGCCAAGATACGGAGGGACTTAATGAAAAACTGTTTTTT.

This chain joins TRBV5-4 and TRBJ2-7; D possibly corresponds to TRBD1 (6 bases). The germline V gene has CDR1 SGHNT and CDR2 YYREEE (reference sequence). V lost 2 bases and J 6 bases, leaving 15 bases between the germline ends. The CDR3 extends over 14 amino acids. The CDR3: CASSFPGRGGEQYF. DNA for the CDR3: TGTGCCAGCAGCTTTCCGGGACGAGGGGGCGAGCAGTACTTC. Full variable domain (rest looked up from reference TRBV5-4 and TRBJ2-7): ETGVTQSPTHLIKTRGQQVTLRCSSQSGHNTVSWYQQALGQGPQFIFQYYREEENGRGNFPPRFSGLQFPNYSSELNVNALELDDSALYLCASSFPGRGGEQYFGPGTRLTVT.

The chain combines TRBV29-1 with TRBJ2-7, with 7 bases aligning to TRBD1. This CDR3 region has 13 residues. Trimming removed 4 bases from V and 5 bases from J; junction bases left unmatched: 8. Germline-derived CDR1 and CDR2 are SQVTM and ANQGSEA. The CDR3 nucleotides are TGCAGCGTTGTTCGGGACAGCTTTGACGAGCAGTACTTC. Translation gives CSVVRDSFDEQYF.

The chain is built from TRBV5-4 and TRBJ2-7; D might be TRBD2 (5 bases). CDR1 is SGHNT and CDR2 is YYREEE in the germline V gene (reference sequence). Trimming took off 4 bases at V and 5 bases at J, with 16 bases between the two ends. CDR3 size: 14 residues. The CDR3 DNA sequence: TGTGCCAGCAGCGCACCTCGCGAGGGCAACGAGCAGTACTTC. This sequence encodes CASSAPREGNEQYF.

The CDR3 is CASSGLAGGRETQYF. The CDR3 bases are TGTGCCAGCAGCGGGCTAGCGGGGGGCCGGGAGACCCAGTACTTC. This sequence joins TRBV9 and TRBJ2-5; 11 nucleotides line up with TRBD2. Per the germline V gene, CDR1 is SGDLS and CDR2 is YYNGEE. This CDR3 spans 15 amino acids. V was pared by 3 bases and J by 5 bases, with 6 bases of the junction left unmatched.